These 20 T cell receptor beta chains originate from one sample sequenced in a study of T cell changes during pregnancy in multiple sclerosis (dated by TCRdb to the late 2010s). Libraries were prepared through the immunoSEQ multiplex PCR assay. TCRdb stores this immuneACCESS table with in-frame sequences only. Part of the clones is absent; in the studies checked, under half of the shortfall reflects unresolved V genes, and no reason is known for the rest. A total of around 70,000 clones appear in this sample, 92% of them only once. Around 1.6% of the sample comes from the top ten. The sample in question was peripheral blood, obtained in the first trimester of pregnancy. These receptors were collected from a female donor in good health, enrolled as a control in a pregnancy study.

The chain carries TRBV7-9 and TRBJ2-3; 8 bases agree with TRBD2. Looked up from germline, CDR1 is SEHNR and CDR2 is FQNEAQ (reference sequence). The CDR3 has 16 residues. Losses at the gene ends were 4 bases for V and 2 bases for J; bases not matched to a gene: 8. The CDR3, as DNA: TGTGCCAGCAGCTCCTCAACGGGAGGGTCCACAGATACGCAGTATTTT. Translating gives CASSSSTGGSTDTQYF.

This clone occurred a few times. V is TRBV2 and J is TRBJ2-2, with D unresolved. The CDR3 is 14 residues long. Germline V gene data show CDR1 as SNHLY and CDR2 as FYNNEI. The germline V and J ends were trimmed by 4 bases and 1 base, with 7 bases remaining between them. CDR3 residues: CASSVNRNTGELFF. In DNA, the CDR3 is TGTGCCAGCAGTGTGAATAGGAACACCGGGGAGCTGTTTTTT.

V and J are TRBV4-1 and TRBJ1-5, with a weak D call TRBD1 (5 bases). Germline loops: CDR1 MGHRA, CDR2 YSYEKL. Trimming stripped 4 bases from V and 7 bases from J, with 14 bases between. The CDR3 has 14 amino acids. The CDR3 spells CASSRREEGQPQHF. In nucleotides, the CDR3 is TGCGCCAGCAGCCGCAGGGAGGAAGGACAGCCCCAGCATTTT.

V usage is TRBV9 and J usage is TRBJ2-1, with D perhaps TRBD2 (5 bases). This CDR3 is built from 14 residues. The V end was cut by 3 bases, the J end by 8 bases, with 15 bases between. Germline CDR1 and CDR2: SGDLS and YYNGEE. CDR3 residues: CASSEGVRIHEQFF. Written as DNA, the CDR3 is TGTGCCAGCAGCGAGGGAGTCCGGATCCATGAGCAGTTCTTC. Looking up the rest from reference TRBV9 and TRBJ2-1 gives the full variable domain: DSGVTQTPKHLITATGQRVTLRCSPRSGDLSVYWYQQSLDQGLQFLIQYYNGEERAKGNILERFSAQQFPDLHSELNLSSLELGDSALYFCASSEGVRIHEQFFGPGTRLTVL.

This clone was seen once. The chain joins TRBV2 to TRBJ1-5; D might be TRBD1 (6 bases). V gave up 3 bases and J gave up 6 bases, with 12 bases separating them. Germline-derived CDR1 and CDR2 are SNHLY and FYNNEI. CDR3 size: 14 residues. Written as DNA, the CDR3 is TGTGCCAGCAGTGACAAGACACAGGGTCAGCCCCAGCATTTT. As protein: CASSDKTQGQPQHF. Full variable domain (outside the CDR3, taken from reference TRBV2 and TRBJ1-5): EPEVTQTPSHQVTQMGQEVILRCVPISNHLYFYWYRQILGQKVEFLVSFYNNEISEKSEIFDDQFSVERPDGSNFTLKIRSTKLEDSAMYFCASSDKTQGQPQHFGDGTRLSIL.

This clone came up once. The sample holds other DNA sequences that translate to the same CDR3. The CDR3, as DNA: TGTGCCAGCTCGGGGGACTCCACAGATACGCAGTATTTT. This codes for CASSGDSTDTQYF. The J gene is TRBJ2-3, the V gene TRBV2; the D gene is possibly TRBD2 (6 bases). The V end was cut by 8 bases, the J end by 2 bases, with 11 bases between. Germline loops: CDR1 SNHLY, CDR2 FYNNEI. There are 13 residues in the CDR3.

The table lists this clone with a count of one. The chain is built from TRBV5-1 and TRBJ2-1; maybe TRBD1 (5 bases). The germline V and J ends were trimmed by 0 bases and 3 bases, with 13 bases remaining between them. The germline CDR1 and CDR2 sequences are SGHRS and YFSETQ. CDR3 length: 16 residues. CDR3 sequence (DNA): TGCGCCAGCAGCTTGGGGGCAGGGTCTATCTACAATGAGCAGTTCTTC. It is translated as CASSLGAGSIYNEQFF. Drawing the rest from reference TRBV5-1 and TRBJ2-1, the complete variable domain is KAGVTQTPRYLIKTRGQQVTLSCSPISGHRSVSWYQQTPGQGLQFLFEYFSETQRNKGNFPGRFSGRQFSNSRSEMNVSTLELGDSALYLCASSLGAGSIYNEQFFGPGTRLTVL.

This clone was seen just once. This chain uses TRBV19 with TRBJ1-5; the D gene is possibly TRBD1 (6 bases). The CDR3 loop spans 15 amino acids. Germline-derived CDR1 and CDR2 are LNHDA and SQIVND (reference sequence). Trimming pared 7 bases from V and 3 bases from J, leaving 16 bases between. CDR3 in amino acids: CASKFGQLNNQPQHF. The CDR3 region has the DNA TGTGCCAGTAAATTCGGACAGCTCAACAATCAGCCCCAGCATTTT. Full variable domain (missing parts from reference TRBV19 and TRBJ1-5): DGGITQSPKYLFRKEGQNVTLSCEQNLNHDAMYWYRQDPGQGLRLIYYSQIVNDFQKGDIAEGYSVSREKKESFPLTVTSAQKNPTAFYLCASKFGQLNNQPQHFGDGTRLSIL.

The genes are TRBV14 and TRBJ2-7, with 8 bases aligning to TRBD2. J gave up 5 bases and V 6 bases, and 6 bases lay outside the gene matches. The CDR3 contains 13 residues. Germline lookup yields CDR1 SGHDN and CDR2 FVKESK. CDR3 sequence (DNA): TGTGCCAGCAGGAAAGCGGGAGTTGACGAGCAGTACTTC. It is translated as CASRKAGVDEQYF.

The chain carries TRBV29-1 and TRBJ1-2; 7 nucleotides agree with TRBD1. The V segment lost 2 bases and the J segment 2 bases; nucleotides outside the gene matches: 8. In germline, CDR1 is SQVTM, CDR2 ANQGSEA. This CDR3 has 15 residues. CDR3: CSVENPSGQNYGYTF. CDR3 DNA: TGCAGCGTTGAAAACCCCTCGGGACAGAACTATGGCTACACCTTC. The full variable domain, completed using reference TRBV29-1 and TRBJ1-2, is SAVISQKPSRDICQRGTSLTIQCQVDSQVTMMFWYRQQPGQSLTLIATANQGSEATYESGFVIDKFPISRPNLTFSTLTVSNMSPEDSSIYLCSVENPSGQNYGYTFGSGTRLTVV.

The chain uses TRBV28 and TRBJ1-1; TRBD1 aligns across 10 bases. The CDR3 sequence is 16 residues long. J lost 8 bases, V lost 3 bases, and 12 bases had no gene match. Germline V gene lookup returns CDR1 MDHEN and CDR2 SYDVKM. The CDR3 spells CASSFRLGQGRMEAFF. In DNA form, the CDR3 reads TGTGCCAGCAGTTTTCGTTTGGGACAGGGGAGAATGGAAGCTTTCTTT.

A single count supports this clone. The J gene is TRBJ1-4, the V gene TRBV5-1; D gene ambiguous. The CDR3 length is 15 residues. Looked up from germline, CDR1 is SGHRS and CDR2 is YFSETQ. V was trimmed by 6 bases and J by 11 bases, leaving 23 bases between them. The CDR3 sequence: CASTPEQPESNKLFF. In nucleotides, the CDR3 is TGCGCCAGCACCCCGGAACAGCCGGAATCAAACAAACTGTTTTTT. The complete variable domain, with remaining parts taken from reference TRBV5-1 and TRBJ1-4, reads KAGVTQTPRYLIKTRGQQVTLSCSPISGHRSVSWYQQTPGQGLQFLFEYFSETQRNKGNFPGRFSGRQFSNSRSEMNVSTLELGDSALYLCASTPEQPESNKLFFGSGTQLSVL.

V usage is TRBV28 and J usage is TRBJ2-3; 8 bases map to TRBD2. The CDR3 is 15 amino acids. The V and J ends lost 8 bases and 4 bases, in that order; junction bases with no gene match: 11. Germline V CDR1 and CDR2: MDHEN, SYDVKM. The CDR3 loop reads CASAGGRDEPDTQYF. The CDR3 DNA reads as TGTGCCAGCGCGGGGGGCAGGGATGAACCAGATACGCAGTATTTT.

The genes are TRBV19 and TRBJ1-5; weak D call: TRBD1 (6 bases). This CDR3 comprises 14 residues. The germline V and J ends were trimmed by 7 bases and 7 bases, with 17 bases remaining between them. Germline CDR1 reads LNHDA; CDR2 reads SQIVND (reference sequence). DNA for the CDR3: TGTGCCAGTATCCCCACAGGGAGCCCCCAGCCCCAGCATTTT. Translated: CASIPTGSPQPQHF.

The rearrangement joins TRBV5-1 to TRBJ2-2, with a weak D call TRBD2 (5 bases). Deletions cut 2 bases from V and 3 bases from J, with 11 bases between. The germline gives CDR1 SGHRS, CDR2 YFSETQ. This CDR3 contains 15 residues. CDR3 residues: CASSFAFGDTGELFF. As DNA, the CDR3 is TGCGCCAGCAGCTTCGCTTTCGGGGACACCGGGGAGCTGTTTTTT.

The V and J genes are TRBV7-8 and TRBJ1-5; 10 bases fit TRBD1. V trimming: 5 bases; J trimming: 6 bases; junction bases outside the gene matches: 10. Per the germline V gene, CDR1 is SGHVS and CDR2 is FQNEAQ. The CDR3 runs to 16 residues. In DNA, the CDR3 is TGTGCCAGCAGCCGCGACTACGGGACAGGGGCTCAGCCCCAGCATTTT. Residues: CASSRDYGTGAQPQHF.

This clone was found once. The rearrangement joins TRBV29-1 to TRBJ1-2; D remains unclear. CDR3 size: 15 residues. The germline CDR1 and CDR2 sequences are SQVTM and ANQGSEA. The ends were cut back, 7 bases at V and 4 bases at J, with 22 bases in the middle. Written as DNA, the CDR3 is TGCAGCGCCGCACTGACATCCTTGGCTACCTATGGCTACACCTTC. Translating gives CSAALTSLATYGYTF. The full variable domain, rest sourced from reference TRBV29-1 and TRBJ1-2, is SAVISQKPSRDICQRGTSLTIQCQVDSQVTMMFWYRQQPGQSLTLIATANQGSEATYESGFVIDKFPISRPNLTFSTLTVSNMSPEDSSIYLCSAALTSLATYGYTFGSGTRLTVV.

The DNA for the CDR3 is TGTGCAAGTCGCTTGCCGTGGCCCGGGTCAGACACCGGGGAGCTGTTTTTT. This gives the protein CASRLPWPGSDTGELFF. The chain employs TRBV12-2 and TRBJ2-2; whether TRBD2, the table's D call, matches the DNA was not checked. TRBV12-2 constitutes a pseudogene. This CDR3 has 17 residues.

The J gene is TRBJ1-2, the V gene TRBV27; 8 positions agree with TRBD1. CDR1 is MNHEY and CDR2 is SMNVEV in the germline V gene (reference sequence). The CDR3 extends over 13 amino acids. V trimming: 8 bases; J trimming: 2 bases; junction bases outside the gene matches: 4. CDR3 sequence (DNA): TGTGCCAGCCAGAGGACAGGGAACTATGGCTACACCTTC. It yields the protein CASQRTGNYGYTF.

The chain couples TRBV16 to TRBJ1-5; 9 bases match TRBD1. The CDR3 length is 16 residues. The V and J ends lost 3 bases and 1 base, in that order; junction bases with no gene match: 4. Germline assignment: CDR1 KGHSY and CDR2 FQNENV. The CDR3 is CASSHGTGRSNQPQHF. The CDR3 nucleotides read TGTGCCAGCAGCCATGGGACAGGGAGGAGCAATCAGCCCCAGCATTTT.